Described below is a single T cell receptor (beta chain) sequence and its context. What it binds is not known. This specimen belongs to a study of regulatory T cells in long-lasting Graves disease. Study-level findings and limits: Persistent disease samples used TRBV28, TRBJ1-2 and TRBJ2-5 preferentially. Since the sample size was small, accuracy may have been reduced.

The CDR3 is 13 residues long. V was pared by 5 bases and J by 3 bases, with 13 bases between. Germline lookup yields CDR1 DFQATT and CDR2 SNEGSKA (reference sequence). Time point here: newly diagnosed GD, antithyroid drugs for less than 3 months. PBMC-derived RNA was used for the TCR library. Arm-PCR of CDR3 regions and iRepertoire HTBI primers were the basis on which TCR beta libraries were built. TCRdb independently ran MiXCR on the multiplex PCR reads; one entry per CDR3 protein. The sample yields some 600,000 distinct CDR3 sequences, more than 15% seen once. This same sample was also part of a study on T cells in Graves' hyperthyroidism and ophthalmopathy. That work states: Researchers found most expanded thyroid clonotypes above 0.001 in blood as well.

V usage is TRBV20-1 and J usage is TRBJ2-5, with D possibly TRBD2 on 6 matching bases. The TCR comes from a young man with Graves disease. The specimen was peripheral blood mononuclear cells (PBMCs), collected at new diagnosis, from a patient treated with antithyroid drugs. The chain's CDR3 is CSAEAPGEETQYF. The DNA for the CDR3 is TGCAGTGCTGAAGCCCCGGGAGAAGAGACCCAGTACTTC.